The T cell receptor beta chain described here comes from a study of cytomegalovirus exposure and HLA in healthy donors. Study-level findings and limits: Roughly uniform depth of sequencing across donors was assumed in presence/absence analyses. Some segments of the V type, notably TRBV6-2 and TRBV6-3, were excluded as indistinguishable. Later on, an analysis found that several of the most significant clusters appeared to be linked to common viral pathogens, which included parvovirus B19.

The study ran its PCR with 60 Vbeta and 13 Jbeta primers. Repertoires were generated with immunoSEQ multiplex PCR, while TCRdb's copy carries only in-frame clones and drops some. The table has about 160,000 clones, approximately 80% seen once. The CDR3 has 11 residues. The V end was cut by 5 bases, the J end by 7 bases, with 9 bases between. Germline CDR1 and CDR2: LGHNA and YNFKEQ. About this clone: Its specificity is not known.

Sequenced input: PBMCs. This rearrangement joins TRBV4-2 to TRBJ2-7; tentative D call: TRBD2 (5 bases). The sequence was collected from a male donor in good health and CMV-seropositive. Here the CDR3 reads CASSSRTEQYF. The CDR3 nucleotides read TGTGCCAGCAGCTCCAGGACTGAGCAGTACTTC.